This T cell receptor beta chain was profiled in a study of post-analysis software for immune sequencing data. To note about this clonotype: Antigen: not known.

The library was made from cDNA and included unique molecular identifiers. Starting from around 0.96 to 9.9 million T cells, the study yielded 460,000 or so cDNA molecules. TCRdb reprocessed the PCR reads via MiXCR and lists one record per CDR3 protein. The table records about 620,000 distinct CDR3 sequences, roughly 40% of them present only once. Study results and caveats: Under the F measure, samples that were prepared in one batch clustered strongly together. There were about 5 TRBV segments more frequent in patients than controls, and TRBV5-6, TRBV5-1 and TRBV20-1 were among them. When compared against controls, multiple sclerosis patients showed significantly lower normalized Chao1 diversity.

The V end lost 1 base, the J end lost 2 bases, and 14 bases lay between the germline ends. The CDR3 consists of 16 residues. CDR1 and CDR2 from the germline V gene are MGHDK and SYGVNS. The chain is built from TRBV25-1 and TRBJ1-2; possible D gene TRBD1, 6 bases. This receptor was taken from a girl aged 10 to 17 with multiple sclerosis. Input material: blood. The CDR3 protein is CASSESVIDRNYGYTF. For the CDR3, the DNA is TGTGCCAGCAGTGAATCAGTAATTGACAGGAACTATGGCTACACCTTC.